The 30 T cell receptor beta chains presented below share a single source sample, sequenced in a study of blood T cell repertoires in COVID-19. Data came from immunoSEQ multiplex PCR; TCRdb stores just in-frame clones and leaves some out. This table holds approximately 75,000 clones, about 88% found once. The sequencing input was peripheral blood. All receptors come from an elderly man with COVID-19, enrolled during active disease.

This clone was recorded once. The identical CDR3 is also encoded by other nucleotide sequences in the sample. CDR3 region: CASSRDRNTGELFF. The DNA of the CDR3 is TGTGCCAGTAGCAGGGACAGAAACACCGGGGAGCTGTTTTTT. The chain recombines TRBV19 with TRBJ2-2; 7 nucleotides match TRBD1. CDR3 length: 14 amino acids. Germline V lookup: CDR1 LNHDA, CDR2 SQIVND (reference sequence). The V gene end was trimmed by 6 bases and the J gene end by 2 bases; junction bases not matched to a gene: 3.

V is TRBV7-2 and J is TRBJ2-1, with D perhaps TRBD1 (5 bases). The CDR3 extends over 14 amino acids. Germline CDR1 SGHTA, CDR2 FQGNSA. Trimming stripped 10 bases from V and 0 bases from J, with 13 bases between. CDR3 region: CATGPAYSYNEQFF. CDR3 in DNA: TGTGCCACAGGGCCGGCGTACTCCTACAATGAGCAGTTCTTC.

The chain has TRBV19 and TRBJ2-6, with 9 bases fitting TRBD1. This CDR3 region has 17 residues. The ends lost 5 bases at V and 0 bases at J; junction bases unmatched: 5. The germline gives CDR1 LNHDA, CDR2 SQIVND (reference sequence). The CDR3 DNA follows: TGTGCCAGTAGTCCCGGGACAGGGTTCTCTGGGGCCAACGTCCTGACTTTC. It is translated as CASSPGTGFSGANVLTF.

V usage is TRBV5-1 and J usage is TRBJ2-5; 7 nucleotides align to TRBD1. Unmatched junction bases numbered 7, after V lost 3 bases and J lost 5 bases. The CDR3 has 14 residues. The germline gives CDR1 SGHRS, CDR2 YFSETQ. In DNA form, the CDR3 reads TGCGCCAGCAGCTCTTACAGGGGTGGGGAGACCCAGTACTTC. It encodes CASSSYRGGETQYF. Full variable domain (rest looked up from reference TRBV5-1 and TRBJ2-5): KAGVTQTPRYLIKTRGQQVTLSCSPISGHRSVSWYQQTPGQGLQFLFEYFSETQRNKGNFPGRFSGRQFSNSRSEMNVSTLELGDSALYLCASSSYRGGETQYFGPGTRLLVL.

The chain combines TRBV5-1 with TRBJ2-1; D unclear. With 5 bases removed from V and 0 bases from J, the gap between germline ends came to 12 bases. Germline CDR1 reads SGHRS; CDR2 reads YFSETQ. The CDR3 loop spans 15 amino acids. CDR3 protein: CASRRESSSYNEQFF. In DNA, the CDR3 is TGCGCCAGCAGACGTGAAAGTAGCTCCTACAATGAGCAGTTCTTC. The variable domain in full, completed from reference TRBV5-1 and TRBJ2-1, reads KAGVTQTPRYLIKTRGQQVTLSCSPISGHRSVSWYQQTPGQGLQFLFEYFSETQRNKGNFPGRFSGRQFSNSRSEMNVSTLELGDSALYLCASRRESSSYNEQFFGPGTRLTVL.

The sample holds one count of this clone. This chain joins TRBV7-2 and TRBJ1-2, with 10 bases that match TRBD1. The CDR3 is 14 amino acids. CDR1 SGHTA and CDR2 FQGNSA come from the germline V gene. Losses at the gene ends were 2 bases for V and 6 bases for J; bases not matched to a gene: 3. In DNA, the CDR3 is TGTGCCAGCAGCTTATCGACAGGGGGCGATGGCTACACCTTC. Amino acid sequence: CASSLSTGGDGYTF. Using reference TRBV7-2 and TRBJ1-2 for the parts outside the CDR3, the full variable domain is GAGVSQSPSNKVTEKGKDVELRCDPISGHTALYWYRQSLGQGLEFLIYFQGNSAPDKSGLPSDRFSAERTGGSVSTLTIQRTQQEDSAVYLCASSLSTGGDGYTFGSGTRLTVV.

This clone was counted between two and nine times. The gene calls are TRBV6-6 and TRBJ1-1; 9 bases match TRBD1. From germline, CDR1 is MNHNY and CDR2 SVGAGI (reference sequence). This CDR3 has 14 amino acids. V was pared by 10 bases and J by 5 bases, with 11 bases of the junction left unmatched. The CDR3 protein is CATREQGAHTEAFF. The CDR3 coding sequence is TGTGCCACTAGAGAACAGGGGGCGCATACTGAAGCTTTCTTT.

The chain combines TRBV9 with TRBJ1-4; TRBD1 matches 7 bases. Trimming at V came to 0 bases and at J to 1 base, leaving 9 bases not matched to a gene. This CDR3 has 18 residues. CDR1 and CDR2 from the germline V gene are SGDLS and YYNGEE. The CDR3, as DNA: TGTGCCAGCAGCGTAGCTACAGGGGTGTACGGAACTAATGAAAAACTGTTTTTT. Translating gives CASSVATGVYGTNEKLFF.

The chain employs TRBV4-2 and TRBJ1-5; tentatively, D is TRBD1 (6 bases). Trimming cost V 3 bases and J 7 bases, with 10 bases left between them. The CDR3 runs to 13 residues. Germline V gives CDR1 LGHNA, CDR2 YNFKEQ. The CDR3, as DNA: TGTGCCAGCAGCCAGGACAGTGACCAGCCCCAGCATTTT. The encoded protein is CASSQDSDQPQHF.

This clone was found a few times. J is TRBJ1-5 and V is TRBV19; 9 bases align to TRBD1. CDR3 length: 16 amino acids. V lost 7 bases, J lost 4 bases, and 11 bases stayed unmatched. Per the germline V gene, CDR1 is LNHDA and CDR2 is SQIVND (reference sequence). DNA of the CDR3: TGTGCCAGTAACCGGGACAGGGCGTCGAGAAATCAGCCCCAGCATTTT. Its translation: CASNRDRASRNQPQHF.

The chain combines TRBV12-3 or TRBV12-4 with TRBJ1-2; a possible D gene is TRBD1 (5 bases). This CDR3 comprises 13 residues. Trimming removed 3 bases at V and 5 bases at J, with 10 bases between. The CDR3 region is CASSFDSEYGYTF. CDR3 DNA sequence: TGTGCCAGCAGTTTTGACAGCGAATATGGCTACACCTTC.

The chain combines TRBV4-3 with TRBJ1-4, with D unclear. The CDR3 runs to 14 residues. In germline, CDR1 is LGHNA, CDR2 YSLEER. V was clipped by 4 bases and J by 7 bases, with 13 bases between them. Written as DNA, the CDR3 is TGCGCCAGCAGCCTTCAGGCAAGTGGTGAAAAACTGTTTTTT. It encodes CASSLQASGEKLFF.

The chain is built from TRBV11-1 and TRBJ2-3, with 10 bases matching TRBD1. Germline trimming cut 5 bases from V and 6 bases from J; bases unmatched to any gene: 11. The CDR3 is 16 amino acids. Germline V CDR1 and CDR2: SGHAT, FQDESV (reference sequence). The CDR3, as DNA: TGTGCCAGCAGCCGACAGGGGGCAATGCTCGGCGATACGCAGTATTTT. This encodes CASSRQGAMLGDTQYF. Supplemented by reference TRBV11-1 and TRBJ2-3, the full variable domain reads EAEVAQSPRYKITEKSQAVAFWCDPISGHATLYWYRQILGQGPELLVQFQDESVVDDSQLPKDRFSAERLKGVDSTLKIQPAELGDSAMYLCASSRQGAMLGDTQYFGPGTRLTVL.

This chain links TRBV4-3 with TRBJ2-3, with 8 bases fitting TRBD2. CDR3 size: 16 residues. Per the germline V gene, CDR1 is LGHNA and CDR2 is YSLEER. The ends lost 0 bases at V and 7 bases at J; junction bases unmatched: 9. The CDR3 protein is CASSQDHAGGGYTQYF. The CDR3 DNA is TGCGCCAGCAGCCAAGATCATGCGGGGGGTGGGTATACGCAGTATTTT.

This rearrangement joins TRBV28 to TRBJ2-1, with a tentative D call TRBD1 (6 bases). Germline V CDR1 and CDR2: MDHEN, SYDVKM. This CDR3 contains 11 residues. V was shortened by 6 bases and J by 6 bases, with 6 bases between the two germline ends. The CDR3 nucleotides read TGTGCCAGCAGACAGGGCAATGAGCAGTTCTTC. Protein: CASRQGNEQFF.

The chain carries TRBV5-1 and TRBJ1-5; D might be TRBD1 (6 bases). In germline, CDR1 is SGHRS, CDR2 YFSETQ. CDR3 length equals 15 residues. The germline V and J ends were trimmed by 5 bases and 2 bases, with 14 bases remaining between them. The CDR3 sequence: CASRTQPGGNQPQHF. In DNA, the CDR3 is TGCGCCAGCAGGACCCAGCCAGGGGGCAATCAGCCCCAGCATTTT.

The V call is TRBV2, the J call TRBJ1-2; 7 nucleotides agree with TRBD1. Germline V CDR1 and CDR2: SNHLY, FYNNEI. The trim removed 6 bases at V and 4 bases at J, leaving 8 bases unmatched. This CDR3 has 14 residues. In DNA, the CDR3 is TGTGCCAGCAGGGGGGACAGTATAACCTATGGCTACACCTTC. Translation gives CASRGDSITYGYTF.

V gene TRBV18 combines with J gene TRBJ1-5; D gene ambiguous. Trimming cost V 3 bases and J 6 bases, with 12 bases left between them. The CDR3 runs 14 residues. Germline V gene data show CDR1 as KGHSH and CDR2 as LQKENI. CDR3 amino acids: CASSPNMAGQPQHF. In DNA, the CDR3 is TGTGCCAGCTCACCCAACATGGCGGGTCAGCCCCAGCATTTT.

This chain joins TRBV19 and TRBJ2-1, with TRBD2 identical over 10 bases. Germline CDR1 is LNHDA and CDR2 is SQIVND (reference sequence). V lost 5 bases, J lost 8 bases, and 9 bases stayed unmatched. The CDR3 sequence is 15 residues long. The chain's CDR3 is CASSPKGLAIDEQFF. CDR3 coding DNA: TGTGCCAGTAGTCCCAAGGGACTAGCGATTGATGAGCAGTTCTTC.

The rearrangement links TRBV7-2 to TRBJ2-1; D remains unclear. Germline V gene lookup returns CDR1 SGHTA and CDR2 FQGNSA. This CDR3 region has 14 residues. Deletions cut 5 bases from V and 6 bases from J, with 14 bases between. The chain's CDR3 is CASSVIPRSNEQFF. CDR3 sequence (DNA): TGTGCCAGCAGCGTCATCCCGAGGAGCAATGAGCAGTTCTTC.

This chain joins TRBV5-4 and TRBJ1-4, with D perhaps TRBD1 (6 bases). CDR1 and CDR2 (germline): SGHNT, YYREEE (reference sequence). Trimming took 2 bases from V and 8 from J, leaving 19 bases between them. The CDR3 has 16 residues. The CDR3 is CASSLVGTGPGEKLFF. For the CDR3, the DNA is TGTGCCAGCAGCTTAGTTGGTACAGGGCCGGGCGAAAAACTGTTTTTT.

The J gene is TRBJ2-7, the V gene TRBV4-1; maybe TRBD1 (5 bases). Trimming removed 0 bases from V and 0 bases from J, with 9 bases in between. CDR3 length: 15 residues. The germline V gene encodes CDR1 MGHRA and CDR2 YSYEKL. Here the CDR3 DNA reads TGCGCCAGCAGCCAAGAGACAGCGATCTCCTACGAGCAGTACTTC. It specifies CASSQETAISYEQYF.

V and J are TRBV4-1 and TRBJ1-5; TRBD1 matches at 9 bases. V trimming: 1 base; J trimming: 3 bases; junction bases outside the gene matches: 13. This CDR3 comprises 19 residues. CDR1 is MGHRA, CDR2 YSYEKL, per germline. In DNA form, the CDR3 reads TGCGCCAGCAGCCAAGCTACGAACTGGGGGACAGGGAACAATCAGCCCCAGCATTTT. Protein: CASSQATNWGTGNNQPQHF.

The gene calls are TRBV5-4 and TRBJ1-3; 10 nucleotides agree with TRBD1. V was clipped by 4 bases and J by 4 bases; unmatched bases: 8. The CDR3 is 16 amino acids. Germline V gene lookup returns CDR1 SGHNT and CDR2 YYREEE (reference sequence). The CDR3 region has the DNA TGTGCCAGCAGCCCCGGGACAGGGGCGACCGGAAACACCATATATTTT. This translates into CASSPGTGATGNTIYF. Using reference TRBV5-4 and TRBJ1-3 for the parts outside the CDR3, the full variable domain is ETGVTQSPTHLIKTRGQQVTLRCSSQSGHNTVSWYQQALGQGPQFIFQYYREEENGRGNFPPRFSGLQFPNYSSELNVNALELDDSALYLCASSPGTGATGNTIYFGEGSWLTVV.

This chain links TRBV7-2 with TRBJ2-3, with TRBD2 as a possible D gene (5 bases). Trimming removed 4 bases from V and 0 bases from J, with 14 bases in between. This CDR3 contains 16 residues. Germline V gene data show CDR1 as SGHTA and CDR2 as FQGNSA. CDR3 loop: CASSSKGRTSTDTQYF. For the CDR3, the DNA is TGTGCCAGCAGCTCTAAAGGCAGGACTAGCACAGATACGCAGTATTTT. Supplemented by reference TRBV7-2 and TRBJ2-3, the full variable domain reads GAGVSQSPSNKVTEKGKDVELRCDPISGHTALYWYRQSLGQGLEFLIYFQGNSAPDKSGLPSDRFSAERTGGSVSTLTIQRTQQEDSAVYLCASSSKGRTSTDTQYFGPGTRLTVL.

The gene calls are TRBV6-5 and TRBJ1-5, with D possibly being TRBD1 (5 bases). The CDR3 extends over 14 amino acids. Trimming cost V 6 bases and J 3 bases, with 12 bases left between them. Germline CDR1 is MNHEY and CDR2 is SVGAGI. The CDR3 DNA sequence: TGTGCCAGCAGCCCCACAGGTCCCAATCAGCCCCAGCATTTT. Amino acid sequence: CASSPTGPNQPQHF.

This clone appeared a single time. The chain combines TRBV28 with TRBJ2-7; TRBD1 might be the D (5 bases). With 6 bases removed from V and 4 bases from J, the gap between germline ends came to 16 bases. The CDR3 extends over 14 amino acids. Germline V CDR1 and CDR2: MDHEN, SYDVKM. As DNA, the CDR3 is TGTGCCAGCAGGGACAAGAGAGGATCGTACGAGCAGTACTTC. It translates to CASRDKRGSYEQYF. The full variable domain, in which reference TRBV28 and TRBJ2-7 provide the parts outside the CDR3, is DVKVTQSSRYLVKRTGEKVFLECVQDMDHENMFWYRQDPGLGLRLIYFSYDVKMKEKGDIPEGYSVSREKKERFSLILESASTNQTSMYLCASRDKRGSYEQYFGPGTRLTVT.

The rearrangement links TRBV28 to TRBJ2-5; 8 bases line up with TRBD1. The germline gives CDR1 MDHEN, CDR2 SYDVKM. The CDR3 has 14 residues. Trimming at V came to 6 bases and at J to 4 bases, leaving 7 bases not matched to a gene. CDR3 sequence: CASRGTGGPETQYF. The CDR3 DNA sequence: TGTGCCAGCAGGGGCACAGGGGGTCCAGAGACCCAGTACTTC.

The CDR3 DNA sequence: TGTGCCAGCGGCCTCAGGGAGAACACTGAAGCTTTCTTT. This codes for CASGLRENTEAFF. The V and J genes are TRBV27 and TRBJ1-1, with D possibly matching TRBD1 (5 bases). Trimming pared 8 bases from V and 1 base from J, leaving 11 bases between. The CDR3 totals 13 residues. Looked up from germline, CDR1 is MNHEY and CDR2 is SMNVEV (reference sequence).

This chain connects TRBV5-1 to TRBJ2-7; perhaps TRBD2 as D (5 bases). V dropped 0 bases and J dropped 2 bases, with 9 bases sitting between them. Germline V CDR1 and CDR2: SGHRS, YFSETQ. The CDR3 is made up of 14 amino acids. As DNA, the CDR3 is TGCGCCAGCAGCTTGGAGAGGGATGCCTACGAGCAGTACTTC. It yields the protein CASSLERDAYEQYF.